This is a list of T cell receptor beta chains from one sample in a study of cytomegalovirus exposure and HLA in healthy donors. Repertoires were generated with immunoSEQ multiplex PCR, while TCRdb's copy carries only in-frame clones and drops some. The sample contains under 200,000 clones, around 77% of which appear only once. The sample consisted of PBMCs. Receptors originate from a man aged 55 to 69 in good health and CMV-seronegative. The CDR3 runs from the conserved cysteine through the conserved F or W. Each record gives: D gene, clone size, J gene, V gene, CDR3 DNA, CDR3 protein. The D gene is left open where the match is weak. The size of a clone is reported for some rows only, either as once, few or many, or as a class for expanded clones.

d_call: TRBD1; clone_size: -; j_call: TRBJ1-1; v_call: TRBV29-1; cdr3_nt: TGCAGCGGCGGACAGGTGCTGAACACTGAAGCTTTCTTT; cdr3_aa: CSGGQVLNTEAFF
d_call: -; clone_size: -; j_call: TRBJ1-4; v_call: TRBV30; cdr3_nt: TGTGCCTGGAGGGCCCCTGGGGGCGGTGAAAAACTGTTTTTT; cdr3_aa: CAWRAPGGGEKLFF
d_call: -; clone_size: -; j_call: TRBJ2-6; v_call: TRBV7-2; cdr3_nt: TGTGCCAGCAGCAGACAGGCTGGGGCCAACGTCCTGACTTTC; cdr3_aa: CASSRQAGANVLTF
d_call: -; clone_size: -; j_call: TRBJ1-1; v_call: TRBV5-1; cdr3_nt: TGCGCCAGCAGCTTGATCGGGGGGCGAGAAGCTTTCTTT; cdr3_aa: CASSLIGGREAFF
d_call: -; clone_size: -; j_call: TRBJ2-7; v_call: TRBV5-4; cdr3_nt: TGTGCCAGCAGCGGAAAGGGACAAAGCTCCTACGAGCAGTACTTC; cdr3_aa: CASSGKGQSSYEQYF
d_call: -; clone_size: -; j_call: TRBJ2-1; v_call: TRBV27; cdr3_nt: TGTGCCAGCAGTTTATCACCGGGTAGCAATGAGCAGTTCTTC; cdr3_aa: CASSLSPGSNEQFF
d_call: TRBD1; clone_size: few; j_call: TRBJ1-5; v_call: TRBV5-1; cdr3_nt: TGCGCCAGCAGCCTGGGACAGGGAACGGGTCAGCCCCAGAATTTT; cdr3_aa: CASSLGQGTGQPQNF
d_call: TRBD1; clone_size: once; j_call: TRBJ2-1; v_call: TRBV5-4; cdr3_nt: TGTGCCAGCAGCCGGGGGTCGGGACAGGGGTACAATGAGCAGTTCTTC; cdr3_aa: CASSRGSGQGYNEQFF
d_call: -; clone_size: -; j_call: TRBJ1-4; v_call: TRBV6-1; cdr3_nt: TGTGCCAGCAGTCCGGCGGTGACGCTCGAAAAACTGTTTTTT; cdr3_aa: CASSPAVTLEKLFF
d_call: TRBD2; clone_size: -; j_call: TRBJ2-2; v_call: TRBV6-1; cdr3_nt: TGTGCCAGCAGTGGGTGGCGGGAGATGGGCGGGGAGCTGTTTTTT; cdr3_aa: CASSGWREMGGELFF
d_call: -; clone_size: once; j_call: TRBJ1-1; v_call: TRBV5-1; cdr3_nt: TGCGCCAGCAGCTGGTCTCGGGAGAGACCCACTGAAGCTTTCTTT; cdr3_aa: CASSWSRERPTEAFF
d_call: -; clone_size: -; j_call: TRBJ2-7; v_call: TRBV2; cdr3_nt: TGTGCCAGCTGGGGGGGGGCGTCCTACGAGCAGTACTTC; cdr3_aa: CASWGGASYEQYF
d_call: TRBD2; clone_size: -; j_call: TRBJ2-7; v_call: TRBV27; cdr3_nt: TGTGCCAGCAGTTTATTGCTCCCGACTAGCGGGGTCCCCTACGAGCAGTACTTC; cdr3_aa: CASSLLLPTSGVPYEQYF
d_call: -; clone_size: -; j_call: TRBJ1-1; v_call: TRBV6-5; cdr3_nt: TGTGCCAGCAGTTTCAGACAGATGAACACTGAAGCTTTCTTT; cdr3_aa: CASSFRQMNTEAFF
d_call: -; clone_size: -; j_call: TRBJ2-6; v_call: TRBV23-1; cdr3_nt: TGCGCCAGCGGTCCTGCCAGGAATGGGGCCAACGTCCTGACTTTC; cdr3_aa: CASGPARNGANVLTF
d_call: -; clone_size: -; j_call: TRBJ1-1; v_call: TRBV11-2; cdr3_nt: TGTGCCAGCACCGGGGTGGGGGGAAACACTGAAGCTTTCTTT; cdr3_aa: CASTGVGGNTEAFF
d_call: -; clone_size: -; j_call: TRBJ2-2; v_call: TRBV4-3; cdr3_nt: TGCGCCAGCAGCCAATTGGGAGCCGGGAACACCGGGGAGCTGTTTTTT; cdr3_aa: CASSQLGAGNTGELFF
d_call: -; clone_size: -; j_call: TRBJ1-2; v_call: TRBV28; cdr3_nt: TGTGCCAGCAGCTACCTATCTGGCTACACCTTC; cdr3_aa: CASSYLSGYTF
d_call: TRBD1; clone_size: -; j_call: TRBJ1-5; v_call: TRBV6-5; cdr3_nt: TGTGCCAGCAGATCCGACAGGGCGAGCAATCAGCCCCAGCATTTT; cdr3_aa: CASRSDRASNQPQHF
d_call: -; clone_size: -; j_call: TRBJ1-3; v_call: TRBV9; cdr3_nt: TGTGCCAGCAGCGTAGATCCGGGGGGCCCCCCTGGAAACACCATATATTTT; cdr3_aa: CASSVDPGGPPGNTIYF
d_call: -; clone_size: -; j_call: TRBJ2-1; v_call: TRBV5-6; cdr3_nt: TGTGCCAGCAGCTCAACTACAGGCCATGAGCAGTTCTTC; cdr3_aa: CASSSTTGHEQFF
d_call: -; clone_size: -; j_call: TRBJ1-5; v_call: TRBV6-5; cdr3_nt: TGTGCCAGCAGTTACGGCCAGTACAATCAGCCCCAGCATTTT; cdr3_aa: CASSYGQYNQPQHF
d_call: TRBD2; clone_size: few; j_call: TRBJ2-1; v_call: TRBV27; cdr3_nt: TGTGCCAGCAGTTCGGGGACTAGCGGGAGCTACAATGAGCAGTTCTTC; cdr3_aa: CASSSGTSGSYNEQFF
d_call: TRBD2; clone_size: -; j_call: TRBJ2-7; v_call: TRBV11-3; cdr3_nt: TGTGCCAGCAGCTTATCGGGAGGCTTGGTTTACGAGCAGTACTTC; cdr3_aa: CASSLSGGLVYEQYF
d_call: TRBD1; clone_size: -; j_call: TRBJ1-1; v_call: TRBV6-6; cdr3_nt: TGTGCCAGCAGCTCCGGGACAGTCTTGAACACTGAAGCTTTCTTT; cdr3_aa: CASSSGTVLNTEAFF
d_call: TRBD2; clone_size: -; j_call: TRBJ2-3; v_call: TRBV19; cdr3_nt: TGTGCCAGTAGGGGACTAGCGGTTCTCTCGGCGCAGTATTTT; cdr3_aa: CASRGLAVLSAQYF
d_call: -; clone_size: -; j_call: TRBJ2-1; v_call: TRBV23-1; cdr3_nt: TGCGCCAGCAGTGACCTAGCGAAGGATGAGCAGTTCTTC; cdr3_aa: CASSDLAKDEQFF
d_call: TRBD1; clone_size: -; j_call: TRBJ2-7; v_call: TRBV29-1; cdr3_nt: TGCAGCGTTGCTGGGACAGGGATGAACGAGCAGTACTTC; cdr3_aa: CSVAGTGMNEQYF